One sample yielded the 2 T cell receptor beta chains listed below, sequenced in a study of response to subunit inactivated influenza vaccine. TCRdb called the RT-PCR reads again in MiXCR, with one record for every CDR3 protein. The sample includes approximately 700,000 distinct CDR3 sequences, roughly 14% seen only once; the top ten take around 10%. The specimen comprised PBMCs from blood, sampled approximately 13 days after vaccination. These receptors were collected from a man aged 45-60 years who received an inactivated influenza vaccine.

The table lists this clonotype with a few counts. This rearrangement joins TRBV12-3 or TRBV12-4 to TRBJ2-2; tentatively, D is TRBD2 (5 bases). This CDR3 region has 14 residues. Trimming shortened V by 3 bases and J by 7 bases, and 12 bases separated the two germline ends. The CDR3: CASSLPGWGGELFF. As DNA, the CDR3 is TGTGCCAGCAGTTTGCCGGGGTGGGGCGGGGAGCTGTTTTTT.

The rearrangement uses TRBV29-1 and TRBJ1-4, with D perhaps TRBD1 (5 bases). CDR1 is SQVTM and CDR2 is ANQGSEA in the germline V gene. Trimming removed 0 bases from V and 6 bases from J, with 11 bases in between. The CDR3 covers 14 residues. CDR3 protein: CSVEEKGYDEKLFF. The CDR3 DNA reads as TGCAGCGTTGAAGAAAAGGGGTATGATGAAAAACTGTTTTTT. Full variable domain (remainder filled in from reference TRBV29-1 and TRBJ1-4): SAVISQKPSRDICQRGTSLTIQCQVDSQVTMMFWYRQQPGQSLTLIATANQGSEATYESGFVIDKFPISRPNLTFSTLTVSNMSPEDSSIYLCSVEEKGYDEKLFFGSGTQLSVL.